This entry features one T cell receptor beta chain sequence. The sample holds a few counts of this clonotype. No antigen is known for it. Base-call qualities are not available, and no considerably larger clone is one nucleotide away. This entry comes from a study of CD8+CD57+ T cells in acquired aplastic anemia (dated by TCRdb to the late 2010s). At the level of the whole study: On average, sorted CD4+ and CD8+ cells yielded 2.5 to 3.5 ug of extracted DNA, with a range of roughly 0.18 to 30 ug. CD8+CD57+ expansion was defined as a frequency above the mean frequency observed in healthy subjects.

The patients picked for sequencing were ones in whom flow cytometry had shown an expansion of CD8+CD57+ cells. Every patient had a diagnosis of severe acquired aplastic anemia based on International Study of Aplastic Anemia and Agranulocytosis and Camitta criteria. Patients had received no therapy at the time of blood sampling. The study deep-sequenced TCR repertoires of sorted CD4+ and CD8+ blood T cells from severe aplastic anemia patients and healthy subjects. Patients were enrolled under clinicaltrials.gov protocols 00001620, 01623167, 00001397, 00071045, 00081523 and 00961064 in the USA. Ficoll-Paque density gradient centrifugation was used to isolate peripheral blood mononuclear cells. Before DNA extraction, CD4+ and CD8+ T cells were sorted by FACS or by magnetic beads. Genomic DNA served as template for TCR beta VDJ combination and CDR3 sequence profiling. An Illumina HiSeq 2000 was the platform used for TCR repertoire sequencing. The study's processing was this. Repertoire assessment relied on Simpson's diversity index, CDR3 size and DJ length profiles, and TRBV/TRBJ rearrangement plots. The most abundant DNA sequence in the deep sequencing data was taken as the immunodominant clone. CDR3 amino acid sequences were checked for sharing across subjects and were also compared against the VDJdb database and published repertoires. TCRdb ran its own pipeline on the public reads, namely fastp trimming at Q25 and MiXCR clone calling, and kept in-frame beta chains. Every CDR3 protein is listed once, alongside the most common genes and DNA of its rows. The V and J calls here are based on TCRdb, not the publication. Across this sample there are about 470,000 distinct CDR3 sequences, with around a third seen only once. The biggest ten clones account for about 0.8% of the sample.

Based on the germline V gene, the CDR1 and CDR2 sequences are SNHLY and FYNNEI. From its cysteine to its phenylalanine, the CDR3 spans 14 amino acids. Left in the record is the CDR3 DNA by itself, 42 bases read in frame from the first base. Trimming leaves V shorter by 8 bases and J shorter by 7 bases, with the junction holding 10 bases beyond the gene matches. General study outcomes and caveats: Approximately 27 CD8+ CDR3 sequences were found in both patients and controls but appeared to be highly expressed in patients and within the immunodominant clones of the patients. No significant difference in CD8+ Simpson's diversity was found between patients and healthy controls (P=0.060).

The sequencing sample was made of sorted CD4+, CD8+, or CD8+CD57+ T cells (not recorded which) from PBMCs. The V and J segments used are TRBV2 and TRBJ2-3, with 9 bases matching TRBD2. The receptor was derived from a human donor with aplastic anemia. The CDR3 protein: CASGEGTSLYTQYF. The DNA sequence is TGTGCCAGCGGGGAGGGGACTAGCCTCTATACGCAGTATTTT. With the portions outside the CDR3 filled from the reference TRBV2 and TRBJ2-3 genes, the complete variable region becomes EPEVTQTPSHQVTQMGQEVILRCVPISNHLYFYWYRQILGQKVEFLVSFYNNEISEKSEIFDDQFSVERPDGSNFTLKIRSTKLEDSAMYFCASGEGTSLYTQYFGPGTRLTVL.